Presented here are 13 T cell receptor beta chains from one specimen sequenced in a study of cytomegalovirus exposure and HLA in healthy donors. The PCR had 60 Vbeta and 13 Jbeta primers. This table comes from immunoSEQ multiplex PCR, and its TCRdb copy is limited to in-frame clones, with some not included. This sample carries 140,000 or so clones, less than 85% of them seen once, and the ten largest clones take 1.8%. Specimen: PBMCs. These receptors were collected from a man aged 35 to 55 in good health and CMV-seronegative.

The J gene is TRBJ2-7, the V gene TRBV5-1, with D tentatively TRBD2 (5 bases). The V and J ends lost 0 bases and 0 bases respectively, with 16 bases between them. Germline assignment: CDR1 SGHRS and CDR2 YFSETQ. CDR3 length equals 17 residues. The CDR3 DNA reads as TGCGCCAGCAGCTTGGGTGGGTTCGGGGTTTCCTCCTACGAGCAGTACTTC. Its protein product is CASSLGGFGVSSYEQYF.

For this clone: At one end, the junction sequence differs from germline, possibly due to a read error. V usage is TRBV2 and J usage is TRBJ2-1; 14 nucleotides align to TRBD2. Germline loops: CDR1 SNHLY, CDR2 FYNNEI. The length of the CDR3 is 16 residues. Here the CDR3 reads CASREGLAGGYNEQFF. The CDR3 DNA reads TGTGCCAGCAGAGAAGGACTAGCGGGGGGCTACAATGAGCAGTTCTTC.

The chain carries TRBV19 and TRBJ2-7; 7 bases fit TRBD1. J was trimmed by 2 bases and V by 4 bases; bases with no gene match: 2. Germline V gene sequence: CDR1 LNHDA, CDR2 SQIVND (reference sequence). This CDR3 contains 13 residues. The CDR3 sequence is CASSTTGAYEQYF. The CDR3 DNA is TGTGCCAGTAGTACCACAGGGGCCTACGAGCAGTACTTC.

The gene calls are TRBV4-3 and TRBJ2-1; tentative D call: TRBD1 (5 bases). This CDR3 contains 16 residues. Germline V gives CDR1 LGHNA, CDR2 YSLEER. The V gene lost 1 base and the J gene lost 4 bases, with 14 bases spanning the gap. CDR3 in DNA: TGCGCCAGCAGCCAAGTATCTCAGGGTATATACAATGAGCAGTTCTTC. This sequence encodes CASSQVSQGIYNEQFF.

The chain couples TRBV27 to TRBJ1-1, with D perhaps matching TRBD1 (5 bases). The CDR3 sequence is 16 residues long. V was cut by 5 bases and J by 2 bases, with 18 bases left in between. Germline loops: CDR1 MNHEY, CDR2 SMNVEV (reference sequence). The CDR3 DNA reads TGTGCCAGCAGTCCGCAGGGCTGGGGGGGTAACACTGAAGCTTTCTTT. The encoded protein is CASSPQGWGGNTEAFF.

The chain recombines TRBV30 with TRBJ2-2; D is ambiguous. V was pared by 0 bases and J by 3 bases, with 8 bases between. Germline V CDR1 and CDR2: GTSNPN, SVGIG (reference sequence). CDR3 length: 14 residues. The CDR3 DNA reads TGTGCCTGGAGTGTTCTCAGCGACACCGGGGAGCTGTTTTTT. The encoded protein is CAWSVLSDTGELFF. The full variable domain, in which reference TRBV30 and TRBJ2-2 provide the parts outside the CDR3, is SQTIHQWPATLVQPVGSPLSLECTVEGTSNPNLYWYRQAAGRGLQLLFYSVGIGQISSEVPQNLSASRPQDRQFILSSKKLLLSDSGFYLCAWSVLSDTGELFFGEGSRLTVL.

The chain couples TRBV19 to TRBJ2-2; TRBD1 matches at 9 bases. Losses at the gene ends were 5 bases for V and 4 bases for J; bases not matched to a gene: 8. This CDR3 has 16 amino acids. Germline V CDR1 and CDR2: LNHDA, SQIVND (reference sequence). This CDR3 reads CASSPIDRGSTGELFF. CDR3 nucleotide sequence: TGTGCCAGTAGTCCTATCGACAGGGGGAGCACCGGGGAGCTGTTTTTT.

The V gene is TRBV4-1, the J gene TRBJ2-2; D unresolved. Germline CDR1 and CDR2: MGHRA and YSYEKL. There are 14 residues in the CDR3. The germline V and J ends were trimmed by 0 bases and 4 bases, with 6 bases remaining between them. CDR3 residues: CASSQESRTGELFF. The CDR3 region has the DNA TGCGCCAGCAGCCAAGAAAGCCGCACCGGGGAGCTGTTTTTT.

The chain employs TRBV4-1 and TRBJ2-7; 7 nucleotides agree with TRBD1. This CDR3 has 14 amino acids. V shed 4 bases and J 6 bases; nucleotides not matched to a gene: 9. Per the germline V gene, CDR1 is MGHRA and CDR2 is YSYEKL. The CDR3 here is CASSPGTEFSEQYF. CDR3 DNA sequence: TGCGCCAGCAGCCCTGGGACAGAATTTTCCGAGCAGTACTTC.

The J gene is TRBJ2-7, the V gene TRBV27, with 7 bases lining up with TRBD2. The CDR3 is 13 amino acids. The germline V gene encodes CDR1 MNHEY and CDR2 SMNVEV (reference sequence). Trimming took 5 bases from V and 6 from J; bases not matched to a gene: 7. For the CDR3, the DNA is TGTGCCAGCAGTCTCGCGGGAGCTGGCGAGCAGTACTTC. Translated, it gives CASSLAGAGEQYF.

The chain links TRBV5-4 to TRBJ2-5; 8 bases are a match to TRBD1. The J call is in doubt because the DNA end fits TRBJ2-7 better. Germline lookup yields CDR1 SGHNT and CDR2 YYREEE (reference sequence). The CDR3 is made up of 15 amino acids. For the CDR3, the DNA is TGTGCCAGCAGCTCCGGACAGGGTCGATCCTACGAGCAGTACTTC. Translation gives CASSSGQGRSYEQYF.

The chain recombines TRBV14 with TRBJ2-7, with 7 bases matching TRBD1. This CDR3 is built from 14 residues. V lost 2 bases to trimming and J lost 5 bases; unmatched junction nucleotides: 6. The germline V gene has CDR1 SGHDN and CDR2 FVKESK. CDR3 DNA sequence: TGTGCCAGCAGCCAACTGACAGGGACCCACGAGCAGTACTTC. It encodes CASSQLTGTHEQYF.

This clone was found a few times. The chain employs TRBV28 and TRBJ2-5; the match to TRBD2 covers 10 bases. J gave up 2 bases and V 2 bases, and 11 bases lay outside the gene matches. Germline V gene lookup returns CDR1 MDHEN and CDR2 SYDVKM. The CDR3 runs to 18 residues. The chain's CDR3 is CASSLGRRASGSQETQYF. The CDR3 DNA reads TGTGCCAGCAGTTTAGGGCGGCGGGCTAGCGGGAGTCAAGAGACCCAGTACTTC.